This record concerns one T cell receptor beta chain sequence. The record originates from a study of early T cells in non-severe SARS-CoV-2 infection. Overall study: Sequenced bulk RNA came from whole blood that was unsorted, and chains were unpaired.

Tagging with unique molecular identifiers was applied to individual cDNA molecules. TCRdb redid the calling of the 5' RACE reads with MiXCR, one entry per CDR3 protein. The repertoire has just over 95,000 distinct CDR3 sequences, roughly 11% of them found once; the top ten carry roughly 5%. Germline V gene data show CDR1 as MDHEN and CDR2 as SYDVKM. The CDR3 consists of 17 residues. V gave up 3 bases and J gave up 2 bases, with 20 bases separating them. V gene TRBV28 combines with J gene TRBJ2-7; D perhaps matches TRBD1 (8 bases). Material for sequencing was whole blood. The clonotype comes from an adult who was a healthcare worker with PCR-confirmed SARS-CoV-2 infection or an uninfected control (not recorded which). This CDR3 is CASSLWGRGTGPYEQYF. Here the CDR3 DNA reads TGTGCCAGCAGTTTGTGGGGGCGGGGGACAGGACCCTACGAGCAGTACTTC. Filled out from reference TRBV28 and TRBJ2-7, the complete variable domain reads DVKVTQSSRYLVKRTGEKVFLECVQDMDHENMFWYRQDPGLGLRLIYFSYDVKMKEKGDIPEGYSVSREKKERFSLILESASTNQTSMYLCASSLWGRGTGPYEQYFGPGTRLTVT.